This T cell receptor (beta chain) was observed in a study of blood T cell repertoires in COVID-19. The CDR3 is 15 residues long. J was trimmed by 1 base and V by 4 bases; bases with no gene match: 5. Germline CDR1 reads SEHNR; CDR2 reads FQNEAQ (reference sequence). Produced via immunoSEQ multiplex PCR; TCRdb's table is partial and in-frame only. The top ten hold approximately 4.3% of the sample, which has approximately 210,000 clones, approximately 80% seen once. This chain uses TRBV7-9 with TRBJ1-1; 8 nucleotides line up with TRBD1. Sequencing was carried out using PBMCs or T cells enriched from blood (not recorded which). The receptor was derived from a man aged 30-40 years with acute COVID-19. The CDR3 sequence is CASSYGQGTNTEAFF. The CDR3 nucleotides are TGTGCCAGCAGCTATGGACAGGGAACGAACACTGAAGCTTTCTTT. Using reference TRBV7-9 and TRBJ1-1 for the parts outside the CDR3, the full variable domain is DTGVSQNPRHKITKRGQNVTFRCDPISEHNRLYWYRQTLGQGPEFLTYFQNEAQLEKSRLLSDRFSAERPKGSFSTLEIQRTEQGDSAMYLCASSYGQGTNTEAFFGQGTRLTVV.